One sample yielded the 5 T cell receptor beta chains listed below, sequenced in a study of tissue T cells after allogeneic stem cell transplantation. This table comes from immunoSEQ multiplex PCR, and its TCRdb copy is limited to in-frame clones, with some not included. The repertoire has more than 45,000 clones, 73% of them found once; the top ten carry about 0.7%. The material sequenced was sorted cells pooled from one or two spleens. The receptors come from a pool of C57BL/6 mice in good health.

Regarding this clone: All gene names here are mouse names. Read data end 1 residue before the CDR3 end; the end is taken from the germline J gene. V usage is TRBV13-2 and J usage is TRBJ2-5; 12 bases fit TRBD2. Trimming took 2 bases from V and 5 from J; bases not matched to a gene: 0. The CDR3 is 14 residues long. From germline, CDR1 is NNHNN and CDR2 SYGAGS (reference sequence). This chain's CDR3 is CASGETGGADTQYF. The CDR3 DNA, read in part, is TGTGCCAGCGGTGAGACTGGGGGGGCAGACACCCAGTAC.

A note on this clone: Here the gene names and germline are mouse. The CDR3 end lies 1 residue beyond the end of the read and is filled in from the germline J gene. The chain has TRBV13-3 and TRBJ1-3; D uncertain. The V and J ends lost 2 bases and 1 base respectively, with 10 bases between them. CDR1 and CDR2 from the germline V gene are NNHDY and SYVADS. The CDR3 covers 15 residues. The CDR3 spells CASSEIGLSGNTLYF. The DNA read from the CDR3 is TGTGCCAGCAGTGAAATCGGACTCTCTGGAAATACGCTCTAT. The variable domain in full, with the rest retrieved from reference TRBV13-3 and TRBJ1-3, is EAAVTQSPRSKVAVTGGKVTLSCHQTNNHDYMYWYRQDTGHGLRLIHYSYVADSTEKGDIPDGYKASRPSQENFSLILELASLSQTAVYFCASSEIGLSGNTLYFGEGSRLIVV.

This clone has more than one count but fewer than ten. The genes and germline here are from mouse. The sequenced fragment ends 1 residue before the CDR3 boundary, so the rest is inferred from the germline J gene. This chain uses TRBV13-3 with TRBJ1-4; 7 nucleotides agree with TRBD1. The ends lost 3 bases at V and 1 base at J; junction bases unmatched: 6. The CDR3 is 16 residues long. The germline CDR1 and CDR2 sequences are NNHDY and SYVADS. CDR3 residues: CASSAPRGSSNERLFF. The sequenced part of the CDR3 DNA is TGTGCCAGCAGTGCCCCCAGGGGGAGTTCCAACGAAAGATTATTT.

This clone was found a few times. Here the gene names and germline are mouse. The missing CDR3 end, 1 residue past where the read stops, is filled in from the germline J gene. The genes are TRBV26 and TRBJ1-3; no clear D. Germline values: CDR1 KGHPV, CDR2 FQNQEV (reference sequence). V shed 4 bases and J shed 0 bases, with 7 bases lying between them. The CDR3 is 14 amino acids. The sequenced part of the CDR3 DNA is TGTGCCAGCAGTCGACAATCTTCTGGAAATACGCTCTAT. This codes for CASSRQSSGNTLY. The complete CDR3 protein is CASSRQSSGNTLYF.

About this clone itself: One end of the junction does not line up with germline, which may come from a read error. Each gene name is a mouse one. The read terminates 1 residue ahead of where the CDR3 ends, so the germline J gene completes it. Other DNA sequences from this sample encode an identical CDR3 as well. The chain joins TRBV3 to TRBJ2-3; 12 bases agree with TRBD1. The CDR3 runs 16 residues. Looked up from germline, CDR1 is SNHLY and CDR2 is FYNGKV (reference sequence). CDR3 residues: CASSSGTGGGAETLYF. The sequenced part of the CDR3 DNA is TGTGCCAGCAGCTCCGGGACAGGGGGCGGTGCGGAAACGCTGTAT.